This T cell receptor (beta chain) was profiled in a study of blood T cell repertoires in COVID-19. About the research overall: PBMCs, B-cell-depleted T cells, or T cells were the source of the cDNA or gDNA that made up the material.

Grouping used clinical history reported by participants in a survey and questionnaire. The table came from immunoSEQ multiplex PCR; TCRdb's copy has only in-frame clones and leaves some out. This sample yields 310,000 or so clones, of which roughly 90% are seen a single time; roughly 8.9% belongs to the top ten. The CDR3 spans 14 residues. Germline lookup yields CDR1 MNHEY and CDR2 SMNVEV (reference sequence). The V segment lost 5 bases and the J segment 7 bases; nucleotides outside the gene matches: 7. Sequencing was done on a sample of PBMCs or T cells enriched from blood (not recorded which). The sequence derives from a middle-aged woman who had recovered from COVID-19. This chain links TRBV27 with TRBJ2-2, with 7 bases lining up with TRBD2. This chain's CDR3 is CASSVGTTGGELFF. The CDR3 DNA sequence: TGTGCCAGCAGTGTCGGGACTACGGGCGGGGAGCTGTTTTTT.